These T cell receptor beta chains were read from a single sample in a study of blood T cells in healthy people across ages. TCRdb re-called the 5' RACE reads with MiXCR, one entry per CDR3 protein. The repertoire consists of roughly 900,000 distinct CDR3 sequences, with roughly 52% occurring once and the leading ten covering about an eighth. The material sequenced was blood. These receptors all stem from a man aged 25-45 years in good health. CDR3s include the opening cysteine and the closing phenylalanine or tryptophan. D genes are given only for firm matches. Size is omitted from some rows. Given values are once, few, many or a class for expanded clones.

few	TRBV7-2	TRBD1	TRBJ2-5	CASSLVDRGQETQYF	TGTGCCAGCAGCTTAGTGGACAGGGGCCAAGAGACCCAGTACTTC
.	TRBV7-3	.	TRBJ2-5	CASSPERGVREQYF	TGTGCCAGCAGCCCCGAGCGTGGGGTTAGGGAGCAGTACTTC
few	TRBV27	.	TRBJ1-4	CASSGRPNEKLFF	TGTGCCAGCAGTGGACGGCCTAATGAAAAACTGTTTTTT
.	TRBV28	.	TRBJ2-1	CASPPPGRANNEQFF	TGTGCCAGTCCTCCACCGGGACGGGCCAACAATGAGCAGTTCTTC
once	TRBV20-1	.	TRBJ1-6	CSVEPGPYNSPLHF	TGCAGTGTTGAGCCGGGACCGTATAATTCACCCCTCCACTTT
few	TRBV12-3/TRBV12-4	TRBD2	TRBJ2-3	CASTTRAGGRTDTQYF	TGTGCCAGCACCACCAGAGCGGGGGGTCGGACAGATACGCAGTATTTT
.	TRBV27	TRBD1	TRBJ2-5	CASSLYGGTGGETQYF	TGTGCCAGCAGTTTATACGGGGGGACAGGGGGAGAGACCCAGTACTTC
few	TRBV3-1	TRBD2	TRBJ2-3	CASSQDGTSGGNTQYF	TGTGCCAGCAGCCAAGATGGGACTAGCGGGGGAAATACGCAGTATTTT
few	TRBV6-2/TRBV6-3	.	TRBJ2-1	CASTPSGTGFSYNEQFF	TGTGCCAGCACTCCATCAGGGACCGGATTCTCCTACAATGAGCAGTTCTTC
.	TRBV7-2	.	TRBJ2-1	CTSSAYTGTEQFF	TGTACCAGCAGCGCCTATACAGGGACTGAGCAGTTCTTC
.	TRBV7-2	.	TRBJ1-2	CASSPYGNYGYTF	TGTGCCTCCTCCCCGTATGGAAACTATGGCTACACCTTC
.	TRBV4-3	TRBD1	TRBJ1-4	CASSQDKSQGVGEKLFF	TGCGCCAGCAGCCAAGATAAGAGTCAGGGGGTAGGGGAAAAACTGTTTTTT
few	TRBV29-1	TRBD1	TRBJ1-2	CSVEGQGVYGYTF	TGCAGCGTTGAGGGCCAGGGGGTATATGGCTACACCTTC
few	TRBV3-1	TRBD2	TRBJ2-1	CASSQGGGRTYNEQFF	TGTGCCAGCAGCCAAGGGGGGGGAAGGACCTACAATGAGCAGTTCTTC
.	TRBV20-1	.	TRBJ2-7	CSAGQAYEQYF	TGCAGTGCCGGCCAGGCCTACGAGCAGTACTTC
.	TRBV25-1	.	TRBJ1-2	CASKPQGTYGYTF	TGTGCCAGCAAACCTCAGGGGACCTATGGCTACACCTTC
.	TRBV20-1	TRBD2	TRBJ2-3	CSARVPSGRTDTQYF	TGCAGTGCTAGAGTCCCTAGCGGCCGCACAGATACGCAGTATTTT
.	TRBV6-1	TRBD1	TRBJ1-1	CASSGDRFSEAFF	TGTGCCAGCAGTGGGGACAGGTTCAGTGAAGCTTTCTTT
few	TRBV4-1	TRBD2	TRBJ2-7	CASSQQTSGGLYEQYF	TGCGCCAGCAGCCAACAGACTAGCGGGGGGCTTTACGAGCAGTACTTC
.	TRBV2	.	TRBJ2-4	CASSSQGPSKNIQYF	TGTGCCAGCAGTAGTCAGGGACCATCCAAAAACATTCAGTACTTC
.	TRBV29-1	.	TRBJ1-1	CSARRGSTEAFF	TGCAGCGCCCGGAGGGGAAGCACTGAAGCTTTCTTT
many	TRBV29-1	.	TRBJ1-1	CSVDQARAPAFF	TGCAGCGTTGACCAGGCCCGGGCGCCAGCTTTCTTT
few	TRBV5-8	.	TRBJ2-3	CASSLRPRAKNTQYF	TGTGCCAGCAGCTTGAGACCCAGGGCTAAAAATACGCAGTATTTT
few	TRBV9	.	TRBJ2-3	CASSVAGGASTDTQYF	TGTGCCAGCAGCGTAGCTGGCGGGGCTAGCACAGATACGCAGTATTTT
few	TRBV10-3	TRBD1	TRBJ1-2	CAISPGQGRLDGYTF	TGTGCCATCAGTCCGGGACAGGGTAGATTGGATGGCTACACCTTC
.	TRBV30	.	TRBJ1-2	CAWRGEGAHNYGYTF	TGTGCCTGGAGAGGGGAAGGGGCTCACAACTATGGCTACACCTTC
.	TRBV9	TRBD1	TRBJ1-1	CASSVIPGQGGTEAFF	TGTGCCAGCAGCGTAATACCGGGACAGGGGGGGACTGAAGCTTTCTTT
.	TRBV28	.	TRBJ1-6	CASIRSSYNSPLHF	TGTGCCAGCATAAGGAGCTCCTATAATTCACCCCTCCACTTT
few	TRBV7-9	.	TRBJ2-7	CASSLRQVLLYEQYF	TGTGCCAGCAGCCTTAGACAGGTTCTCCTCTACGAGCAGTACTTC
.	TRBV27	TRBD1	TRBJ2-4	CASSPRPGQTKNIQYF	TGTGCCAGCAGCCCACGCCCGGGACAGACTAAAAACATTCAGTACTTC
.	TRBV12-3/TRBV12-4	.	TRBJ2-1	CASSPLGGQEQFF	TGTGCCAGCAGCCCACTGGGGGGACAGGAGCAGTTCTTC
few	TRBV6-2/TRBV6-3	.	TRBJ1-2	CASSQGGKTGYTF	TGTGCCAGCAGTCAGGGTGGGAAGACTGGCTACACCTTC
once	TRBV2	.	TRBJ1-4	CASSASGRPNEKLFF	TGTGCCAGCAGCGCTTCGGGACGGCCTAATGAAAAACTGTTTTTT
.	TRBV12-5	TRBD1	TRBJ2-3	CASGVGTGVFGDTQYF	TGTGCTAGTGGTGTGGGGACAGGGGTATTTGGGGATACGCAGTATTTT
.	TRBV5-5	TRBD1	TRBJ2-7	CASSLPGTGFREQYF	TGTGCCAGCAGCCTGCCTGGGACAGGGTTTCGCGAGCAGTACTTC
.	TRBV11-2	TRBD1	TRBJ2-1	CASSLDLWGQGPYNEQFF	TGTGCCAGCAGCTTAGATTTGTGGGGACAGGGCCCTTACAATGAGCAGTTCTTC
once	TRBV7-3	TRBD2	TRBJ2-3	CVSSFSGGAADTQYF	TGTGTCAGCAGTTTTAGCGGGGGGGCGGCAGATACGCAGTATTTT
.	TRBV20-1	.	TRBJ1-6	CSVQRRGQSPLHF	TGCAGTGTTCAGAGGAGGGGCCAGTCACCCCTCCACTTT
.	TRBV7-2	TRBD2	TRBJ2-1	CASSSRVAGVRSYNEQFF	TGTGCCAGCAGCTCGAGAGTAGCGGGGGTCCGCTCCTACAATGAGCAGTTCTTC
.	TRBV3-1	.	TRBJ1-5	CASSPDPGDNQPQHF	TGTGCCAGCAGCCCGGATCCGGGGGATAATCAGCCCCAGCATTTT
.	TRBV4-1	.	TRBJ2-5	CASSPLEKAQETQYF	TGCGCCAGCAGCCCGCTGGAGAAGGCTCAAGAGACCCAGTACTTC
.	TRBV12-3/TRBV12-4	TRBD1	TRBJ2-1	CASSLGMGRGRYEQFF	TGTGCCAGCAGCCTGGGCATGGGCAGGGGGCGTTATGAGCAGTTCTTC
.	TRBV28	.	TRBJ1-4	CAILGSGFGNEKLFF	TGTGCCATCCTAGGGTCAGGGTTTGGAAATGAAAAACTGTTTTTT
.	TRBV6-5	TRBD1	TRBJ2-3	CASTDLAGGVHTQYF	TGTGCCAGCACCGACCTGGCAGGGGGCGTTCATACGCAGTATTTT
.	TRBV28	TRBD2	TRBJ2-4	CASSFGTNGGAVQYF	TGTGCCAGCAGTTTCGGGACTAACGGGGGGGCAGTGCAGTACTTC
few	TRBV12-3/TRBV12-4	.	TRBJ1-1	CASSTGSYTEAFF	TGTGCCAGCAGTACAGGGAGCTACACTGAAGCTTTCTTT
.	TRBV3-1	TRBD2	TRBJ2-1	CASSQSYGAGRYNEQFF	TGTGCCAGCAGCCAGTCCTACGGGGCCGGGAGGTACAATGAGCAGTTCTTC
.	TRBV29-1	TRBD2	TRBJ2-7	CSVKGTSATYEQYF	TGCAGCGTTAAAGGGACTAGCGCAACCTACGAGCAGTACTTC
.	TRBV7-9	.	TRBJ1-6	CASSHPGGNSPLHF	TGTGCCAGCAGCCACCCCGGGGGCAATTCACCCCTCCACTTT
.	TRBV6-5	.	TRBJ2-7	CASSYSNPPYEQYF	TGTGCCAGCAGTTACTCCAATCCCCCCTACGAGCAGTACTTC
.	TRBV9	.	TRBJ2-7	CASSVGPRSGDEQYF	TGTGCCAGCAGCGTAGGACCCCGCAGTGGCGACGAGCAGTACTTC
many	TRBV24-1	.	TRBJ1-5	CATSDAARGSQPQHF	TGTGCCACCAGTGATGCCGCCCGGGGTAGTCAGCCCCAGCATTTT
few	TRBV28	TRBD1	TRBJ2-1	CASSAGQVYNEQFF	TGTGCCAGCAGTGCGGGACAGGTATACAATGAGCAGTTCTTC
.	TRBV4-1	.	TRBJ2-1	CASRHGSYNAQFF	TGCGCCAGCAGACATGGCTCCTACAATGCGCAGTTCTTC
.	TRBV4-1	.	TRBJ2-3	CASSQDTLLSDTQYF	TGCGCCAGCAGCCAAGATACGCTCCTTTCAGATACGCAGTATTTT